The table lists the clone carrying this TCR beta chain with a count of one. The data derive from a study of cytomegalovirus exposure and HLA in healthy donors. With 60 Vbeta and 13 Jbeta primers, the PCR was carried out. TCRdb's copy holds only in-frame clones and misses some; the assay was immunoSEQ multiplex PCR. There are over 95,000 clones in the sample; just under 75% occur only once, and approximately 2.2% lies in the top ten. V shed 4 bases and J 5 bases; nucleotides not matched to a gene: 10. Germline V gene sequence: CDR1 MNHNS, CDR2 SASEGT. The CDR3 extends over 16 amino acids. J is TRBJ2-3 and V is TRBV6-1; 9 bases fit TRBD2. This receptor was taken from a human donor in good health. Sample: PBMCs. CDR3 coding DNA: TGTGCCAGCAGTGGGATGGTTAGCGGGAGCGGAGATACGCAGTATTTT. This codes for CASSGMVSGSGDTQYF.